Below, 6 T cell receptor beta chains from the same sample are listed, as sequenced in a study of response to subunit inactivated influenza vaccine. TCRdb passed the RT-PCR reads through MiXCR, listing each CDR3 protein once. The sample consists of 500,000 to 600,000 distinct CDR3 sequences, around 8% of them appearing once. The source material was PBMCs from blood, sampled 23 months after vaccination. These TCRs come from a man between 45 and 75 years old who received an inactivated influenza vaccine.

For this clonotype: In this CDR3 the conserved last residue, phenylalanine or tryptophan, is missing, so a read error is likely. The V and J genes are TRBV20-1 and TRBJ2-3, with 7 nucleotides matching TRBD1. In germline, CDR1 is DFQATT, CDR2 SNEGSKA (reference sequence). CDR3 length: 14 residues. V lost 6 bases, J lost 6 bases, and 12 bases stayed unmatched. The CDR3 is CSAMNRGLEDTQYS. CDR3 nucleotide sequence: TGCAGTGCCATGAACAGGGGTCTAGAGGATACGCAGTATTCT.

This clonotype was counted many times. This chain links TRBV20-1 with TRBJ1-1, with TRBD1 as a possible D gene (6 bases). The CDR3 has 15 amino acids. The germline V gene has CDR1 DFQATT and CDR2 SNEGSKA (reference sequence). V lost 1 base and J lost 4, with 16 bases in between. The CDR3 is CSARALRGAGTEAFF. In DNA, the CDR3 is TGCAGTGCTAGAGCCCTGAGGGGGGCAGGCACTGAAGCTTTCTTT.

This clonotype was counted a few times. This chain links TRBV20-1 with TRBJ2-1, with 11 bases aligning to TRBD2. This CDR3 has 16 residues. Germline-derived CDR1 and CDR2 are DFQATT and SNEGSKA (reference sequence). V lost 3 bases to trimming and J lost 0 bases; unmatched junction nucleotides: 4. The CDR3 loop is CSARGLAVSSYNEQFF. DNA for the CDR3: TGCAGTGCTAGGGGACTAGCGGTCAGCTCCTACAATGAGCAGTTCTTC.

The CDR3 is CASSQSGTSGSNEQFF. The CDR3 DNA reads as TGTGCCAGCAGCCAGTCCGGGACTAGCGGGAGTAATGAGCAGTTCTTC. The genes are TRBV3-1 and TRBJ2-1, with 14 bases lining up with TRBD2. This CDR3 comprises 16 residues. Germline CDR1 reads LGHDT; CDR2 reads YNNKEL (reference sequence). With V trimmed by 3 bases and J by 7 bases, 5 bases remained unmatched.

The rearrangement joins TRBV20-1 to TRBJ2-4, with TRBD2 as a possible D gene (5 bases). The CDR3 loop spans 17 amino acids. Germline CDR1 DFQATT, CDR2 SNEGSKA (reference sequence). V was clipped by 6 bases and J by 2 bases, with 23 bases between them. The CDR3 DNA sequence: TGCAGTGCCCCGATTCTAGCATCGCCTTGGACCAAAAACATTCAGTACTTC. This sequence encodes CSAPILASPWTKNIQYF.

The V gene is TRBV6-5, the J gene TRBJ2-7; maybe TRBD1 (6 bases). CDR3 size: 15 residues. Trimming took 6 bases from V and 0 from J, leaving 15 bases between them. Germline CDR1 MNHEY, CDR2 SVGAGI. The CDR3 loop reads CASRYYRETSYEQYF. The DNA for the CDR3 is TGTGCCAGCAGATATTACAGGGAAACCTCCTACGAGCAGTACTTC.